This TCR beta chain is drawn from a study of response to subunit inactivated influenza vaccine. Study findings and constraints: Each seasonal influenza vaccination, the authors suggested, recruits few new T cells.

TCRdb ran MiXCR on the RT-PCR reads and lists one entry per CDR3 protein. This sample has 550,000 to 600,000 distinct CDR3 sequences; about 10% occur once, and the top ten carry roughly 10%. As regards this clonotype: Its target is not known.

Germline loops: CDR1 MNHEY, CDR2 SMNVEV (reference sequence). The length of the CDR3 is 14 residues. V lost 6 bases to trimming and J lost 5 bases; unmatched junction nucleotides: 6. The source is a middle-aged man who received an inactivated influenza vaccine. This chain uses TRBV27 with TRBJ2-1; TRBD2 aligns across 8 bases. Material: PBMCs from blood, obtained on the day of vaccination. Here the CDR3 reads CASRGSGANNEQFF. The CDR3 DNA follows: TGTGCCAGCAGAGGTAGCGGGGCAAACAATGAGCAGTTCTTC.